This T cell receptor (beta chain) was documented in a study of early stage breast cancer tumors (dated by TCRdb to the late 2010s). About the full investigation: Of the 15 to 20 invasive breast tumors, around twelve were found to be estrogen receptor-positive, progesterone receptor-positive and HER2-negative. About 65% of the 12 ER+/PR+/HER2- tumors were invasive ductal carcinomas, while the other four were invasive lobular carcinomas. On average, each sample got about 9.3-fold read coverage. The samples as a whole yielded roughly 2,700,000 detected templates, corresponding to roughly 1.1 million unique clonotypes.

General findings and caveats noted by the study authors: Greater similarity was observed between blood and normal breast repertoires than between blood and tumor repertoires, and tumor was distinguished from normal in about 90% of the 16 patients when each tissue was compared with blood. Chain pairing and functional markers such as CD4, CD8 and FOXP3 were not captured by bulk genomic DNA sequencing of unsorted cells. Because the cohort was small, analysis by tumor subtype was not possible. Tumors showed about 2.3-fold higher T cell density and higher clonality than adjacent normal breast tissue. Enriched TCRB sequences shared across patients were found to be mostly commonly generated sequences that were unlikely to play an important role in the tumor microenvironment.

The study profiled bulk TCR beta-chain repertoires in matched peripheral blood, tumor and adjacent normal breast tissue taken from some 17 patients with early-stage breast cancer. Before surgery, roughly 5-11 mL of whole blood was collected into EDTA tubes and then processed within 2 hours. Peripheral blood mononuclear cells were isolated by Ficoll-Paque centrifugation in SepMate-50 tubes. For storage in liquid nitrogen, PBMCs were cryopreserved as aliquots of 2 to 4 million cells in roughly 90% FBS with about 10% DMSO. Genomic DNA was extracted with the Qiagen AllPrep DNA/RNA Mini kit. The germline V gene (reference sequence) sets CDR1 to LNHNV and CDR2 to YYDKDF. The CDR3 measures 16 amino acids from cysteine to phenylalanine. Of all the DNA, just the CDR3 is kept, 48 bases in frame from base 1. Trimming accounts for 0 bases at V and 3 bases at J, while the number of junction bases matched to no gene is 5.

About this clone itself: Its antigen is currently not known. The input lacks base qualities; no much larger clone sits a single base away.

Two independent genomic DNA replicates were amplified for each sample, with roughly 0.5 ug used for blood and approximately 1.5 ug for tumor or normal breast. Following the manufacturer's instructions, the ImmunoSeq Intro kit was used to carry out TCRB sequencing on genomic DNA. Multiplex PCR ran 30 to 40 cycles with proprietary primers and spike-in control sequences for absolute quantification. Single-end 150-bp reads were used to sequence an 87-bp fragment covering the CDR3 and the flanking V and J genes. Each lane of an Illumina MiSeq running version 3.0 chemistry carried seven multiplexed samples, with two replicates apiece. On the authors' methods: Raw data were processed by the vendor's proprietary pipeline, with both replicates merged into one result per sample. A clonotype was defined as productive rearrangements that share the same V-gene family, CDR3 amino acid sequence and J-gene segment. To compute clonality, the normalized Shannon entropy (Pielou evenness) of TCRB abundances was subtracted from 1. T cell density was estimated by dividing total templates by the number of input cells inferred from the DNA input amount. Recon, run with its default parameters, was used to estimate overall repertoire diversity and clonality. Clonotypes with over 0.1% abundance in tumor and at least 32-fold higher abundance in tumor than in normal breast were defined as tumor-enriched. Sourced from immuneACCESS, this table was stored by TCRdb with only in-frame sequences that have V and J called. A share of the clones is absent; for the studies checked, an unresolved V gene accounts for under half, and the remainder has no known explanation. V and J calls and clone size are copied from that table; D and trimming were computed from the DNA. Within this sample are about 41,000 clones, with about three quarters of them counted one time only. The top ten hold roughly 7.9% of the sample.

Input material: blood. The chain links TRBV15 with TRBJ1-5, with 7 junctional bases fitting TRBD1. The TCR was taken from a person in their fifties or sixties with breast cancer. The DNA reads TGTGCCACCAGCAGAGATCCCAGGGGGAACAATCAGCCCCAGCATTTT. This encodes CATSRDPRGNNQPQHF. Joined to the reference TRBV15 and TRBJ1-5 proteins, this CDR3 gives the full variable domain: DAMVIQNPRYQVTQFGKPVTLSCSQTLNHNVMYWYQQKSSQAPKLLFHYYDKDFNNEADTPDNFQSRRPNTSFCFLDIRSPGLGDTAMYLCATSRDPRGNNQPQHFGDGTRLSIL.